This T cell receptor beta chain derives from a study of blood T cell repertoires in COVID-19. V lost 6 bases, J lost 4 bases, and 9 bases stayed unmatched. The CDR3 consists of 15 residues. The V gene's germline CDR1 is ENHRY and CDR2 SYGVKD. In the authors' workflow: It was from reference gene primer amplification that nucleated cell counts were estimated. Libraries were prepared by immunoSEQ multiplex PCR; TCRdb keeps only in-frame clonotypes and omits some of them. D and trimming were read from the DNA, whereas the V and J calls and clone size are those reported in that table. In the table there are about 100,000 clones, 84% of which are singletons.

This rearrangement joins TRBV10-3 to TRBJ1-1; the match to TRBD1 covers 9 bases. This clonotype was obtained from a human donor in a cohort sampled during active COVID-19. The sequenced sample was peripheral blood. The CDR3 region is CAIRDGTGTITEAFF. Here the CDR3 DNA reads TGTGCCATCAGGGACGGGACAGGGACTATCACTGAAGCTTTCTTT.